These T cell receptor beta chains were read from a single sample in a study of blood T cells in healthy people across ages. TCRdb reprocessed the 5' RACE reads with MiXCR, giving one entry per CDR3 protein. The table records about 290,000 distinct CDR3 sequences, less than 30% of them present only once. Sequencing was carried out using blood. Receptors were obtained from a woman in her 70s in good health. Each CDR3 is given with its conserved first and last residue. The D gene is left open where the match is weak. Clone size appears in some rows only: once, few, many, or a class for an expanded clone.

>NA|TRBJ1-1|TRBV20-1|NA|15
TGCAGTGCTAGAGGGACCGGAGTAGGGGGGACTGAAGCTTTCTTT
CSARGTGVGGTEAFF
>NA|TRBJ1-2|TRBV20-1|NA|17
TGCAGTGCTAGAGGGCCCGCACAGCAGGGAACCAACTATGGCTACACCTTC
CSARGPAQQGTNYGYTF
>TRBD2|TRBJ2-4|TRBV2|few|16
TGTGCCAGCAGTGAAGAGGCTAGCGGAGCCAAAAACATTCAGTACTTC
CASSEEASGAKNIQYF
>NA|TRBJ2-5|TRBV29-1|NA|13
TGCAGCGTTGATCCAGCCCCCCAAGAGACCCAGTACTTC
CSVDPAPQETQYF
>TRBD2|TRBJ2-3|TRBV20-1|few|15
TGCAGTGCTAGCTTAAGACTAGCGGGATCAGATACGCAGTATTTT
CSASLRLAGSDTQYF
>NA|TRBJ2-7|TRBV3-1|many|11
TGTGCCAGCAGCGCCAGGAGGGAGCAGTACTTC
CASSARREQYF
>NA|TRBJ2-1|TRBV24-1|NA|21
TGTGCCACCAGTGATCCCAGGACAGGGTTAGATAGGGCGGGAGGCACCGGTGAGCAGTTCTTC
CATSDPRTGLDRAGGTGEQFF
>NA|TRBJ1-6|TRBV13|NA|15
TGTGCCAGCAGCTTAGAAGGCCAGGGGAATTCACCCCTCCACTTT
CASSLEGQGNSPLHF
>NA|TRBJ1-3|TRBV11-3|NA|14
TGTGCCAGCAGCTTTGAAAGCTCCGGAAACACCATATATTTT
CASSFESSGNTIYF
>NA|TRBJ2-2|TRBV5-1|NA|14
TGCGCCAGCAGCTTAGGTGCGCAAGGCGGGGAGCTGTTTTTT
CASSLGAQGGELFF
>TRBD2|TRBJ2-7|TRBV29-1|few|14
TGCAGCGCCGGAACTAGCGGGAGCTCCTACGAGCAGTACTTC
CSAGTSGSSYEQYF
>TRBD2|TRBJ2-1|TRBV14|once|18
TGTGCCAGCAGCCAACCGGGACTAGCGGGAGGATCATACAATGAGCAGTTCTTC
CASSQPGLAGGSYNEQFF
>TRBD2|TRBJ2-1|TRBV20-1|NA|15
TGCAGTGCTAGAATGTGGCGGGGGGCCGACAATGAGCAGTTCTTC
CSARMWRGADNEQFF
>TRBD1|TRBJ2-7|TRBV29-1|few|11
TGCAGCGTGGGACAGGGGAACGAGCAGTACTTC
CSVGQGNEQYF
>NA|TRBJ2-7|TRBV6-5|NA|15
TGTGCCAGCAGACAGGGATATTCACAGGCCTACGAGCAGTACTTC
CASRQGYSQAYEQYF
>NA|TRBJ1-4|TRBV7-9|NA|12
TGTGCCAGCAGCGCACAGGGCTCGAAACTGTTTTTT
CASSAQGSKLFF
>NA|TRBJ1-1|TRBV5-1|few|15
TGCGCCAGCAGTTTTAATGGGGATTGGGACACTGAAGCTTTCTTT
CASSFNGDWDTEAFF
>NA|TRBJ2-1|TRBV24-1|few|14
TGTGCCACCAGTGATTCATTGGTAGGCAATGAGCAGTTCTTC
CATSDSLVGNEQFF
>TRBD1|TRBJ1-1|TRBV20-1|many|15
TGCAGTGCTCCAGGGCGGGACAGGGGGCACACTGAAGCTTTCTTT
CSAPGRDRGHTEAFF
>TRBD1|TRBJ2-5|TRBV10-3|NA|17
TGTGCCATCGGGACCGGGGGGAGAGGACAGGGGTCAGAGACCCAGTACTTC
CAIGTGGRGQGSETQYF
>TRBD2|TRBJ2-5|TRBV12-3/TRBV12-4|NA|12
TGTGCCAGCAGTCGATCCGGGACTAACGAGTTCTTC
CASSRSGTNEFF
>TRBD2|TRBJ2-7|TRBV4-2|NA|16
TGTGTCAGCAGCCAAGATCTGGCTAGCGGAAAGAAGGAGCAGTACTTC
CVSSQDLASGKKEQYF
>NA|TRBJ1-1|TRBV7-2|NA|13
TGTGCCAGCGCCGTGTACCGGAACACTGAAGCTTTCTTT
CASAVYRNTEAFF
>TRBD2|TRBJ2-3|TRBV29-1|NA|15
TGCAGCGTTGAATCCCCTAGCGGGTTGACAGATACGCAGTATTTT
CSVESPSGLTDTQYF
>NA|TRBJ2-4|TRBV27|few|14
TGTGCCAGCAGCCCCCGGATAGCGCAAAACATTCAGTACTTC
CASSPRIAQNIQYF
>TRBD2|TRBJ2-1|TRBV7-3|NA|16
TGTGCCAGCAGCTTCGGGACTAGCGGGGGCTTTGGTGAGCAGTTCTTC
CASSFGTSGGFGEQFF
>NA|TRBJ2-1|TRBV6-2/TRBV6-3|NA|12
TGTGCCAGCGGGGATTTCTACAATGAGCAGTTCTTC
CASGDFYNEQFF
>NA|TRBJ1-4|TRBV7-2|NA|12
TGTGCCAGCAGCCCGCCGGGCGAAAAACTGTTTTTT
CASSPPGEKLFF
>NA|TRBJ1-2|TRBV3-1|NA|13
TGTGCCAGCAGCCAAGGATTAGTTAGGGGCTACACCTTC
CASSQGLVRGYTF
>TRBD1|TRBJ2-3|TRBV5-1|NA|16
TGCGCCAGCAGCACCGGGACAGGGCAAGGAACAGATACGCAGTATTTT
CASSTGTGQGTDTQYF
>NA|TRBJ2-5|TRBV29-1|few|14
TGCAGCGTTGAAGTTCGTTGGGGAAGGGAGACCCAGTACTTC
CSVEVRWGRETQYF